The 7 T cell receptor beta chains reported below all come from one sample, sequenced in a study of blood T cell repertoires in COVID-19. The repertoire was sequenced with immunoSEQ multiplex PCR; TCRdb's copy has only in-frame clones and lacks some. The data contain approximately 96,000 clones, 70% to 90% of them singletons. The sequenced sample consisted of peripheral blood. All receptors come from a woman aged 80 or over with acute or convalescent COVID-19.

CDR3 protein: CASSLAGNNYGYTF. The CDR3 nucleotides are TGCGCCAGCAGCTTGGCAGGGAATAACTATGGCTACACCTTC. V gene TRBV5-1 combines with J gene TRBJ1-2; a weak D match, TRBD1 (5 bases). V was pared by 0 bases and J by 1 base, with 7 bases between. Per the germline V gene, CDR1 is SGHRS and CDR2 is YFSETQ. This CDR3 has 14 residues.

The J gene is TRBJ1-5, the V gene TRBV2; D might be TRBD1 (5 bases). The CDR3 spans 15 residues. V was shortened by 7 bases and J by 7 bases, with 20 bases between the two germline ends. Germline CDR1 reads SNHLY; CDR2 reads FYNNEI. The CDR3 protein is CASTLDGGMNQPQHF. The CDR3 coding sequence is TGTGCCAGCACCCTGGACGGGGGGATGAACCAGCCCCAGCATTTT.

V usage is TRBV28 and J usage is TRBJ2-1; the D gene is possibly TRBD2 (5 bases). Trimming pared 4 bases from V and 12 bases from J, leaving 25 bases between. The germline CDR1 and CDR2 sequences are MDHEN and SYDVKM. The CDR3 runs 16 residues. The CDR3: CASSSPEALAPRAQFF. As DNA, the CDR3 is TGTGCCAGCAGTTCCCCGGAAGCGCTAGCCCCAAGGGCGCAGTTCTTC. Complete variable domain (other parts from reference TRBV28 and TRBJ2-1): DVKVTQSSRYLVKRTGEKVFLECVQDMDHENMFWYRQDPGLGLRLIYFSYDVKMKEKGDIPEGYSVSREKKERFSLILESASTNQTSMYLCASSSPEALAPRAQFFGPGTRLTVL.

V is TRBV11-1 and J is TRBJ1-1; no clear D. Deletions cut 2 bases from V and 5 bases from J, with 6 bases between. The CDR3 sequence is 12 residues long. CDR1 SGHAT and CDR2 FQDESV come from the germline V gene (reference sequence). The CDR3 region has the DNA TGTGCCAGCAGCTTATCGGGGACTGAAGCTTTCTTT. Encoded protein: CASSLSGTEAFF.

The chain is built from TRBV15 and TRBJ1-4, with unresolved D. This CDR3 is built from 13 residues. CDR1 and CDR2 from the germline V gene are LNHNV and YYDKDF (reference sequence). With 3 bases removed from V and 8 bases from J, the gap between germline ends came to 10 bases. DNA for the CDR3: TGTGCCACCAGCAGGGTGTATACAGAAAAACTGTTTTTT. Protein sequence: CATSRVYTEKLFF.

The chain links TRBV16 to TRBJ2-1, with TRBD1 identical over 9 bases. V trimming: 1 base; J trimming: 4 bases; junction bases outside the gene matches: 11. There are 18 residues in the CDR3. Germline loops: CDR1 KGHSY, CDR2 FQNENV. The CDR3 here is CASSQWRRGQGSYNEQFF. The DNA of the CDR3 is TGTGCCAGCAGCCAATGGAGGAGGGGACAGGGATCTTACAATGAGCAGTTCTTC.

In this sample, this clone turned up a few times. V is TRBV4-3 and J is TRBJ1-5, with TRBD1 as a possible D gene (6 bases). The length of the CDR3 is 16 residues. V was cut by 1 base and J by 0 bases, with 10 bases left in between. Germline CDR1 LGHNA, CDR2 YSLEER. The CDR3, as DNA: TGCGCCAGCAGCCAAGCGGCGGGGGCTAGCAATCAGCCCCAGCATTTT. Translated, it gives CASSQAAGASNQPQHF.